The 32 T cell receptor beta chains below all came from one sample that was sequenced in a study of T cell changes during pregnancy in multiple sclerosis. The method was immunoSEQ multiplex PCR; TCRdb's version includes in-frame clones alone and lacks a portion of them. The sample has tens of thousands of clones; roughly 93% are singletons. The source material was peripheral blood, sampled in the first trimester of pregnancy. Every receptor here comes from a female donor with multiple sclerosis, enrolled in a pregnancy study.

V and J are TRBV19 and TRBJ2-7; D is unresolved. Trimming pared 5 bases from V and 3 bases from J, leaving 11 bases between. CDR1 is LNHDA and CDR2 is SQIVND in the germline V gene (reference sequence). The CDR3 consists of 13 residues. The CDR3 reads CASSFVFGYEQYF. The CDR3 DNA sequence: TGTGCCAGTAGTTTTGTATTCGGCTACGAGCAGTACTTC.

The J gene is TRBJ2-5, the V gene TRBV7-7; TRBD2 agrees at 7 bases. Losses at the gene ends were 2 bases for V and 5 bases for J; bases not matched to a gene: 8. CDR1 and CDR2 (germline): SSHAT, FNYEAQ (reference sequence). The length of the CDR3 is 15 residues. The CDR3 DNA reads TGTGCCAGCAGCTTAAGTCGGGGGGAGAGCGAGACCCAGTACTTC. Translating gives CASSLSRGESETQYF. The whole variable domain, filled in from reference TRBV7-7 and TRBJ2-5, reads GAGVSQSPRYKVTKRGQDVTLRCDPISSHATLYWYQQALGQGPEFLTYFNYEAQPDKSGLPSDRFSAERPEGSISTLTIQRTEQRDSAMYRCASSLSRGESETQYFGPGTRLLVL.

Here the CDR3 DNA reads TGTGCCAGCAGCTCCTTCCGGAGTTGGGGCTACACCTTC. It yields the protein CASSSFRSWGYTF. V is TRBV7-9 and J is TRBJ1-2, with D hard to call. Deletions cut 4 bases from V and 8 bases from J, with 14 bases between. Germline V gene data show CDR1 as SEHNR and CDR2 as FQNEAQ (reference sequence). The CDR3 extends over 13 amino acids.

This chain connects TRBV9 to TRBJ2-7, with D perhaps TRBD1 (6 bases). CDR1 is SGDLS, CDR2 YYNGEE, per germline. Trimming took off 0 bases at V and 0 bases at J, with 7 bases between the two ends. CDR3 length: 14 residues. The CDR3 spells CASSVEDSSYEQYF. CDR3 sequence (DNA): TGTGCCAGCAGCGTAGAGGACAGCTCCTACGAGCAGTACTTC.

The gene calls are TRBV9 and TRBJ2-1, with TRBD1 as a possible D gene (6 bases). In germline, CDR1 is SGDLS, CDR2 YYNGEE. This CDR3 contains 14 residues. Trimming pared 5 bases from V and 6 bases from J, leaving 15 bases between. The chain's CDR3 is CASSVSGTLNEQFF. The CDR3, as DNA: TGTGCCAGCAGTGTCTCCGGGACACTCAATGAGCAGTTCTTC.

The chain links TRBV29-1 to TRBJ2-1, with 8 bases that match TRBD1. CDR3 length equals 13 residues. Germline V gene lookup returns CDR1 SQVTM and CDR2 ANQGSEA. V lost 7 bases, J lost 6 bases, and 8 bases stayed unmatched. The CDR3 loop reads CSAGTGGANEQFF. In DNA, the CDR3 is TGCAGCGCGGGGACAGGAGGGGCCAATGAGCAGTTCTTC.

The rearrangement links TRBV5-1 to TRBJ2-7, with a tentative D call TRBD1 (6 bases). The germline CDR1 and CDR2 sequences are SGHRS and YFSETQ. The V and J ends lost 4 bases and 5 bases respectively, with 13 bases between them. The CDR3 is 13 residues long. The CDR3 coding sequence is TGCGCCAGCAGCGCAACAGGGTTCAACGAGCAGTACTTC. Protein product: CASSATGFNEQYF.

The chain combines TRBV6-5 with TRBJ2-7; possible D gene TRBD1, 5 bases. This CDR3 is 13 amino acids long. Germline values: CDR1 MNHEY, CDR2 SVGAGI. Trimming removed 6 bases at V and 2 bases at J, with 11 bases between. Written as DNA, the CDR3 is TGTGCCAGCAGAATGGACAACCCCTACGAGCAGTACTTC. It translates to CASRMDNPYEQYF.

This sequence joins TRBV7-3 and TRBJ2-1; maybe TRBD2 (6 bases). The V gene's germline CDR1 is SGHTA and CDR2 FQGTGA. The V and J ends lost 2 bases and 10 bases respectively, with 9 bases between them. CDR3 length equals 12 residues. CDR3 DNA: TGTGCCAGCAGCTTAGGGGGAGGCGAGCAGTTCTTC. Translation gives CASSLGGGEQFF.

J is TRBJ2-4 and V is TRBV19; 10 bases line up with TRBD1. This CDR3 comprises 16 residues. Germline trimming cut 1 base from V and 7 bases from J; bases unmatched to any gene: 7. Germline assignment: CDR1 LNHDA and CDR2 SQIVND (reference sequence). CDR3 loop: CASSIGDRGPWNIQYF. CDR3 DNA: TGTGCCAGTAGTATAGGGGACAGGGGACCTTGGAACATTCAGTACTTC.

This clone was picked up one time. CDR3 in amino acids: CASSQEMRLGGRYTEAFF. The DNA of the CDR3 is TGCGCCAGCAGCCAAGAAATGCGCTTAGGGGGACGGTACACTGAAGCTTTCTTT. This chain connects TRBV4-3 to TRBJ1-1; TRBD1 might be the D (6 bases). This CDR3 is 18 amino acids long. V was shortened by 0 bases and J by 3 bases, with 20 bases between the two germline ends. Germline V lookup: CDR1 LGHNA, CDR2 YSLEER.

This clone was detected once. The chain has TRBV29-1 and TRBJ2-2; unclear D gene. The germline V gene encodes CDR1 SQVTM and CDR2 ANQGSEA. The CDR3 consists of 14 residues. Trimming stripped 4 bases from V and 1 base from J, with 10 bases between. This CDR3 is CSVAGRRNTGELFF. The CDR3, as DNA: TGCAGCGTTGCCGGCAGGCGGAACACCGGGGAGCTGTTTTTT.

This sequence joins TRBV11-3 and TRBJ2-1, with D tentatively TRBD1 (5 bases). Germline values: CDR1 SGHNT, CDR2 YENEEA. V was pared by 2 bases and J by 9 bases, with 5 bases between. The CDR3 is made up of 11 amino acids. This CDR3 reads CASSLRGEQFF. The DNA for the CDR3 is TGTGCCAGCAGCTTAAGGGGTGAGCAGTTCTTC.

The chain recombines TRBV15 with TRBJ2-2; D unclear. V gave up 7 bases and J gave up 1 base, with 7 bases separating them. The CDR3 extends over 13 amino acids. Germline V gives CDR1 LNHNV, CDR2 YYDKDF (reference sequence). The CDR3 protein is CATMAQNTGELFF. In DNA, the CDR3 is TGTGCCACCATGGCACAGAACACCGGGGAGCTGTTTTTT.

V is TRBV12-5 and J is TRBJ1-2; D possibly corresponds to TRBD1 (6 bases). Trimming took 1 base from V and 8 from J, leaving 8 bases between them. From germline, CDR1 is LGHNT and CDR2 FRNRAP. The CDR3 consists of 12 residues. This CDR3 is CASGLDREGYTF. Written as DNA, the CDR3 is TGTGCTAGTGGTTTGGACAGGGAAGGCTACACCTTC.

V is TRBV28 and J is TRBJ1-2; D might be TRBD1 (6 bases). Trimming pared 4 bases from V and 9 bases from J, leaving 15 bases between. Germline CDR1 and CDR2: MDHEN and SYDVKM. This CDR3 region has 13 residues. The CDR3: CASSSPGHSSYTF. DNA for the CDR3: TGTGCCAGCAGTTCCCCGGGACATAGTAGCTACACCTTC.

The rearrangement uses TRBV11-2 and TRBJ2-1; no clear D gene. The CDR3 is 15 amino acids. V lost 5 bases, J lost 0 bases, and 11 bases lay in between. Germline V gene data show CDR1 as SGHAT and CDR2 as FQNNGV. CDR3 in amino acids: CASSPYGASYNEQFF. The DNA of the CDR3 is TGTGCCAGCAGCCCCTACGGAGCCTCCTACAATGAGCAGTTCTTC.

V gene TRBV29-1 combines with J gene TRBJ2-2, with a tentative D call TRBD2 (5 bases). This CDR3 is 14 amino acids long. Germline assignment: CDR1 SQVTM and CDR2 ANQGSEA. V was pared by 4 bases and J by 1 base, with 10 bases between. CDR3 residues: CSVGSSGNTGELFF. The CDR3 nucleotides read TGCAGCGTTGGTAGCAGCGGGAACACCGGGGAGCTGTTTTTT.

For the CDR3, the DNA is TGTGCCAGCAGCCCCACGGGGGACAGCAATCAGCCCCAGCATTTT. It is translated as CASSPTGDSNQPQHF. The gene calls are TRBV7-9 and TRBJ1-5, with a tentative D call TRBD1 (5 bases). The CDR3 is made up of 15 amino acids. From germline, CDR1 is SEHNR and CDR2 FQNEAQ (reference sequence). V was clipped by 5 bases and J by 1 base, with 12 bases between them.

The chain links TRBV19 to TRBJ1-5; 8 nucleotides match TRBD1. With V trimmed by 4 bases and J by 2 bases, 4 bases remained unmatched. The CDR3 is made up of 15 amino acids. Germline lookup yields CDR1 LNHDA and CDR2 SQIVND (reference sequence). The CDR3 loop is CASSTGQGGNQPQHF. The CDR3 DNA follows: TGTGCCAGTAGTACTGGACAGGGAGGCAATCAGCCCCAGCATTTT.

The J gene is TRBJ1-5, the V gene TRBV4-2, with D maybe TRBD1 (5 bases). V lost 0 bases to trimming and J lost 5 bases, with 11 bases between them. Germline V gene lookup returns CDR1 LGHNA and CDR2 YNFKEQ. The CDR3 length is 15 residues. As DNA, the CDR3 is TGTGCCAGCAGCCAAGACTGGGAAGGGGATCAGCCCCAGCATTTT. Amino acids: CASSQDWEGDQPQHF.

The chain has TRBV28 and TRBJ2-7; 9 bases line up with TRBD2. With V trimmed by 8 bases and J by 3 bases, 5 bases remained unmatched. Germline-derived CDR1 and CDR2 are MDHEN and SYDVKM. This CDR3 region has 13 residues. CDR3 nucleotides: TGTGCCAGCGAGGGTAGCGGGAGCTACGAGCAGTACTTC. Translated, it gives CASEGSGSYEQYF.

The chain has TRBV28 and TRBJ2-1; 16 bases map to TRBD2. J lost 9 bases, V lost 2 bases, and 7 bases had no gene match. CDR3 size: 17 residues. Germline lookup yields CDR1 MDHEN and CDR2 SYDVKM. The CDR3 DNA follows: TGTGCCAGCAGTTTACCCGGGACTAGCGGGAGGGGGCGTGAGCAGTTCTTC. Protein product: CASSLPGTSGRGREQFF.

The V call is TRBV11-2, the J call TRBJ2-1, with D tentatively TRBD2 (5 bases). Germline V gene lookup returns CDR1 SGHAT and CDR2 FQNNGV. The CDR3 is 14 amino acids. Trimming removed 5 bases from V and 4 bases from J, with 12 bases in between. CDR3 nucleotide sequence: TGTGCCAGCAGCCGGACTTTTGAATACAATGAGCAGTTCTTC. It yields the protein CASSRTFEYNEQFF.

In nucleotides, the CDR3 is TGTGCCAGCAGGGGAATCGGGACAAAGGAGTCACCCCTCCACTTT. This translates into CASRGIGTKESPLHF. The V and J genes are TRBV6-1 and TRBJ1-6, with a tentative D call TRBD1 (6 bases). Germline values: CDR1 MNHNS, CDR2 SASEGT. The CDR3 contains 15 residues. Trimming cost V 6 bases and J 10 bases, with 19 bases left between them.

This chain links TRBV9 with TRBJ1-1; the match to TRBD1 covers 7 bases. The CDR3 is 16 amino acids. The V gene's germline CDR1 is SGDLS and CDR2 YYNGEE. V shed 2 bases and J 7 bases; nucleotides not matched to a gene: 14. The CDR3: CASSVDPRGTASEAFF. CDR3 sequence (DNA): TGTGCCAGCAGCGTGGACCCCAGAGGGACAGCCAGTGAAGCTTTCTTT. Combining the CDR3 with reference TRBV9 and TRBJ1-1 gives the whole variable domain DSGVTQTPKHLITATGQRVTLRCSPRSGDLSVYWYQQSLDQGLQFLIQYYNGEERAKGNILERFSAQQFPDLHSELNLSSLELGDSALYFCASSVDPRGTASEAFFGQGTRLTVV.

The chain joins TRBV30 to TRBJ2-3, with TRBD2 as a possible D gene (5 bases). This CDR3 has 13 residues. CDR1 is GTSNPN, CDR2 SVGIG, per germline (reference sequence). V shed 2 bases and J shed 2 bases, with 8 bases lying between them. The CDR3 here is CAWSTSFTDTQYF. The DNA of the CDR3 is TGTGCCTGGAGTACTAGTTTCACAGATACGCAGTATTTT.

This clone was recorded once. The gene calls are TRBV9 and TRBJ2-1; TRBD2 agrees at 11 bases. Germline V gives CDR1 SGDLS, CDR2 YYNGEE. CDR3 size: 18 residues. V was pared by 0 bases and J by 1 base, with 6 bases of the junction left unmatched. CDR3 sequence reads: CASSVVGSGRASYNEQFF. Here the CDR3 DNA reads TGTGCCAGCAGCGTAGTGGGTAGCGGGAGGGCGTCCTACAATGAGCAGTTCTTC. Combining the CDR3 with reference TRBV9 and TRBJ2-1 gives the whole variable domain DSGVTQTPKHLITATGQRVTLRCSPRSGDLSVYWYQQSLDQGLQFLIQYYNGEERAKGNILERFSAQQFPDLHSELNLSSLELGDSALYFCASSVVGSGRASYNEQFFGPGTRLTVL.

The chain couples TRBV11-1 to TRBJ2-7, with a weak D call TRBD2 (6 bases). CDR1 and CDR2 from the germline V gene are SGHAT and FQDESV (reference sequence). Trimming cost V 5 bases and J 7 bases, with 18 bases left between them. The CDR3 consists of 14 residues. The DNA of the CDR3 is TGTGCCAGCAGCCCCATGATGGCGGGGAGGGAGCAGTACTTC. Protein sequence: CASSPMMAGREQYF.

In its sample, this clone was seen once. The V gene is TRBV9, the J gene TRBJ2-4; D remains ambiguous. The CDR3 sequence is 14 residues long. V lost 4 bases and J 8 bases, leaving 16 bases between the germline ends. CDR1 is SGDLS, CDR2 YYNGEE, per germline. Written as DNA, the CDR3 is TGTGCCAGCAGCCTCGGCCTAGACGATGACATTCAGTACTTC. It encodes CASSLGLDDDIQYF.

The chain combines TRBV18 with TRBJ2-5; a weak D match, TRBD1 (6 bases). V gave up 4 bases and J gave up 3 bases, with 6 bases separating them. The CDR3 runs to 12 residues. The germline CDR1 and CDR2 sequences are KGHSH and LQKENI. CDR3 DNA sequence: TGTGCCAGCTCACGGACAGAAGAGACCCAGTACTTC. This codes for CASSRTEETQYF.

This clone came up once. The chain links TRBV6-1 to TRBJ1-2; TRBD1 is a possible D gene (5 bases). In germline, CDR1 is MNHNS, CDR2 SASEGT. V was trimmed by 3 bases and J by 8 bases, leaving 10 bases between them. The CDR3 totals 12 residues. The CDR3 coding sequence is TGTGCCAGCAGTGAGTCCGGGGGAGGCTACACCTTC. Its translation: CASSESGGGYTF.